This T cell receptor beta chain appears in the sequencing data of a study of T cell repertoires in cytomegalovirus infection. This CDR3 is 22 amino acids long. The V gene end was trimmed by 0 bases and the J gene end by 4 bases; junction bases not matched to a gene: 24. Germline-derived CDR1 and CDR2 are SGHRS and YFSETQ. Overall study findings and caveats: Identification of carriers of CMV plus the relevant HLA was achieved through cumulative public TCR beta family frequency.

A note on this clonotype: The antigen remains undetermined.

TCRdb re-called the reads through MiXCR, storing one row per CDR3 protein. The sample includes approximately 500,000 distinct CDR3 sequences, 15% to 20% of them seen just once. This receptor was obtained from a human donor in good health (CMV status not recorded). Some clones in this sample may be carry-over from other donors' samples. J is TRBJ2-1 and V is TRBV5-1; 8 bases align to TRBD2. The sample consisted of CD8+ T cells from PBMCs. CDR3 coding DNA: TGCGCCAGCAGCTTGGAAAACCTCTTTGCTCCGGGACTAGACAGTACTTACAATGAGCAGTTCTTC. Its protein is CASSLENLFAPGLDSTYNEQFF. The complete variable domain, with remaining parts taken from reference TRBV5-1 and TRBJ2-1, reads KAGVTQTPRYLIKTRGQQVTLSCSPISGHRSVSWYQQTPGQGLQFLFEYFSETQRNKGNFPGRFSGRQFSNSRSEMNVSTLELGDSALYLCASSLENLFAPGLDSTYNEQFFGPGTRLTVL.